A selection of T cell receptor beta chains follows, all from one sample in a study of cytomegalovirus exposure and HLA in healthy donors. Assay used: immunoSEQ multiplex PCR; TCRdb lists only in-frame clones, some missing. The sample records 95,000 to 150,000 clones, approximately 80% being singletons. The sample taken for sequencing was PBMCs. These receptors were collected from a woman between 18 and 30 years old in good health and CMV-seronegative. Each CDR3 is given with its conserved first and last residue. D genes are given only for firm matches. The size of a clone is reported for some rows only, either as once, few or many, or as a class for expanded clones.

v_call: TRBV6-6; j_call: TRBJ2-4; clone_size: .; d_call: .; cdr3_aa: CASGNREAKNIQYF; cdr3_nt: TGTGCCAGTGGGAACCGGGAAGCCAAAAACATTCAGTACTTC
v_call: TRBV6-5; j_call: TRBJ1-1; clone_size: .; d_call: TRBD1; cdr3_aa: CASSYQDRLNTEAFF; cdr3_nt: TGTGCCAGCAGTTACCAGGACAGGCTGAACACTGAAGCTTTCTTT
v_call: TRBV6-4; j_call: TRBJ1-1; clone_size: .; d_call: .; cdr3_aa: CASKEARNRVGEGTEAFF; cdr3_nt: TGTGCCAGCAAGGAGGCACGAAACAGGGTAGGGGAAGGCACTGAAGCTTTCTTT
v_call: TRBV6-1; j_call: TRBJ1-1; clone_size: .; d_call: .; cdr3_aa: CASSRTATNTEAFF; cdr3_nt: TGTGCCAGCAGTCGGACAGCTACGAACACTGAAGCTTTCTTT
v_call: TRBV11-3; j_call: TRBJ2-2; clone_size: .; d_call: .; cdr3_aa: CASSLGGSTGELFF; cdr3_nt: TGTGCCAGCAGCTTAGGAGGGAGTACCGGGGAGCTGTTTTTT
v_call: TRBV7-9; j_call: TRBJ2-7; clone_size: .; d_call: .; cdr3_aa: CASSLDSSYEQYF; cdr3_nt: TGTGCCAGCAGCTTAGACAGCTCCTACGAGCAGTACTTC
v_call: TRBV19; j_call: TRBJ2-1; clone_size: .; d_call: .; cdr3_aa: CASWDGGNEQFF; cdr3_nt: TGTGCCAGTTGGGATGGAGGCAATGAGCAGTTCTTC
v_call: TRBV19; j_call: TRBJ1-5; clone_size: .; d_call: .; cdr3_aa: CASSITGYSNQPQHF; cdr3_nt: TGTGCCAGTAGTATCACAGGGTATAGCAATCAGCCCCAGCATTTT
v_call: TRBV18; j_call: TRBJ2-3; clone_size: once; d_call: .; cdr3_aa: CASSSYRANTDTQYF; cdr3_nt: TGTGCCAGCTCGTCCTACAGGGCGAACACAGATACGCAGTATTTT
v_call: TRBV27; j_call: TRBJ2-5; clone_size: .; d_call: TRBD2; cdr3_aa: CASMGLAGGETQYF; cdr3_nt: TGTGCCAGCATGGGACTAGCGGGTGGAGAGACCCAGTACTTC
v_call: TRBV6-1; j_call: TRBJ1-4; clone_size: .; d_call: .; cdr3_aa: CASTRAPYGEKLFF; cdr3_nt: TGTGCCAGCACGAGGGCTCCCTACGGCGAAAAACTGTTTTTT
v_call: TRBV19; j_call: TRBJ1-1; clone_size: .; d_call: TRBD1; cdr3_aa: CASLEGAGANTEAFF; cdr3_nt: TGTGCCAGTCTGGAGGGGGCAGGCGCGAACACTGAAGCTTTCTTT
v_call: TRBV10-3; j_call: TRBJ2-2; clone_size: .; d_call: .; cdr3_aa: CATRGSSTGELFF; cdr3_nt: TGTGCCACACGGGGGAGCTCTACCGGGGAGCTGTTTTTT
v_call: TRBV19; j_call: TRBJ1-2; clone_size: .; d_call: TRBD1; cdr3_aa: CASAGTANYGYTF; cdr3_nt: TGTGCCAGTGCCGGGACAGCTAACTATGGCTACACCTTC
v_call: TRBV28; j_call: TRBJ2-7; clone_size: .; d_call: TRBD1; cdr3_aa: CATITGGGKGYEQYF; cdr3_nt: TGTGCCACCATAACAGGGGGCGGAAAGGGCTACGAGCAGTACTTC
v_call: TRBV11-2; j_call: TRBJ1-1; clone_size: .; d_call: TRBD1; cdr3_aa: CASSSVRGRNTEAFF; cdr3_nt: TGTGCCAGCAGCTCGGTCAGGGGGCGGAACACTGAAGCTTTCTTT
v_call: TRBV5-4; j_call: TRBJ2-3; clone_size: .; d_call: .; cdr3_aa: CASSLLQGADTQYF; cdr3_nt: TGTGCCAGCAGCTTGCTACAGGGTGCAGATACGCAGTATTTT
v_call: TRBV28; j_call: TRBJ2-7; clone_size: .; d_call: .; cdr3_aa: CASSLDSYEQYF; cdr3_nt: TGTGCCAGCAGTTTAGACAGCTACGAGCAGTACTTC
v_call: TRBV27; j_call: TRBJ1-1; clone_size: .; d_call: .; cdr3_aa: CASSGDINTEAFF; cdr3_nt: TGTGCCAGCAGCGGGGATATCAACACTGAAGCTTTCTTT
v_call: TRBV6-1; j_call: TRBJ1-6; clone_size: .; d_call: .; cdr3_aa: CASSTGTLPGSPLHF; cdr3_nt: TGTGCCAGCAGTACCGGGACACTTCCAGGTTCACCCCTCCACTTT
v_call: TRBV4-2; j_call: TRBJ2-3; clone_size: .; d_call: TRBD2; cdr3_aa: CASAGVAGRTKITDTQYF; cdr3_nt: TGTGCCAGCGCGGGAGTAGCGGGACGCACGAAGATCACAGATACGCAGTATTTT
v_call: TRBV6-6; j_call: TRBJ2-7; clone_size: .; d_call: .; cdr3_aa: CASSYQGAVSYEQYF; cdr3_nt: TGTGCCAGCAGTTACCAAGGGGCTGTATCCTACGAGCAGTACTTC
v_call: TRBV11-2; j_call: TRBJ1-5; clone_size: .; d_call: .; cdr3_aa: CASSLNSEQPQHF; cdr3_nt: TGTGCCAGCAGCTTAAACTCCGAGCAGCCCCAGCATTTT
v_call: TRBV19; j_call: TRBJ2-7; clone_size: .; d_call: TRBD1; cdr3_aa: CASSIGGRGFPYEQYF; cdr3_nt: TGTGCCAGTAGTATAGGGGGCAGGGGGTTCCCCTACGAGCAGTACTTC
v_call: TRBV19; j_call: TRBJ1-1; clone_size: .; d_call: .; cdr3_aa: CASSMVGSRVNTEAFF; cdr3_nt: TGTGCCAGTAGTATGGTAGGGAGTAGGGTGAACACTGAAGCTTTCTTT
v_call: TRBV7-8; j_call: TRBJ2-1; clone_size: .; d_call: .; cdr3_aa: CASSRSRVSSYNEQFF; cdr3_nt: TGTGCCAGCAGCCGATCCAGGGTGAGCTCCTACAATGAGCAGTTCTTC
v_call: TRBV5-1; j_call: TRBJ1-1; clone_size: .; d_call: TRBD1; cdr3_aa: CASSFLQGALNTEAFF; cdr3_nt: TGCGCCAGCAGCTTCCTACAGGGGGCTTTGAACACTGAAGCTTTCTTT